What follows are 4 T cell receptor beta chains derived from one specimen sequenced in a study of T cells in Graves' hyperthyroidism and ophthalmopathy. Template material for amplifying TCR beta CDR3 regions consisted of RNA transcripts. The primer set for the first-round RT-PCR of the TCR CDR3 was HTBI. Each CDR3 protein is one row after TCRdb ran MiXCR on the multiplex PCR reads. The sample yields about half a million distinct CDR3 sequences, 15% to 20% seen once. The sequenced sample consisted of blood. The source is a man aged 40-49 years with Graves' ophthalmopathy.

This clonotype was recorded at least ten times. The CDR3 sequence is CAWSVNTDTQYF. In DNA form, the CDR3 reads TGTGCCTGGAGTGTGAACACAGATACGCAGTATTTT. The J gene is TRBJ2-3, the V gene TRBV30; D remains unclear. This CDR3 is built from 12 residues. V dropped 0 bases and J dropped 2 bases, with 3 bases sitting between them. From germline, CDR1 is GTSNPN and CDR2 SVGIG (reference sequence).

This clonotype has ten or more counts. V and J are TRBV20-1 and TRBJ1-4; the D gene is possibly TRBD1 (6 bases). The CDR3 runs to 12 residues. V was trimmed by 6 bases and J by 8 bases, leaving 13 bases between them. Germline CDR1 DFQATT, CDR2 SNEGSKA (reference sequence). CDR3 coding DNA: TGCAGTGCCCCCGATCAGGGGGAAAAACTGTTTTTT. This codes for CSAPDQGEKLFF.

This clonotype has at least ten counts. The rearrangement links TRBV7-8 to TRBJ2-1; 8 bases map to TRBD2. The CDR3 has 18 residues. Germline values: CDR1 SGHVS, CDR2 FQNEAQ. Unmatched junction bases numbered 9, after V lost 2 bases and J lost 0 bases. CDR3 DNA sequence: TGTGCCAGCAGCTTACTGCGGGGGGCCCCGAGCTCCTACAATGAGCAGTTCTTC. Amino acids: CASSLLRGAPSSYNEQFF.

This clonotype was seen more than once but under ten times. The V gene is TRBV3-1, the J gene TRBJ2-7; the D gene is possibly TRBD2 (6 bases). V gave up 0 bases and J gave up 7 bases, with 10 bases separating them. Germline V CDR1 and CDR2: LGHDT, YNNKEL (reference sequence). This CDR3 region has 13 residues. This CDR3 is CASSQDVGGEQYF. CDR3 in DNA: TGTGCCAGCAGCCAAGATGTGGGGGGAGAGCAGTACTTC.